The rows below give T cell receptor beta chains drawn from one sample of a study of blood T cell repertoires in COVID-19. TCRdb's copy holds only in-frame clones and misses some; the assay was immunoSEQ multiplex PCR. The table shows 150,000 or so clones, with roughly four fifths occurring only once. The material sequenced was peripheral blood. The receptors come from a human donor with acute or convalescent COVID-19. The donor label of this sample is uncertain. The CDR3 runs from the conserved cysteine through the conserved F or W.

j_call v_call cdr3_aa
TRBJ1-2 TRBV7-2 CASSQTGLYGYTF
TRBJ1-1 TRBV7-9 CASSPRQGNTEAFF
TRBJ1-1 TRBV5-1 CASSVLPGGTDTEAFF
TRBJ2-7 TRBV19 CASSIDGGISYEQYF
TRBJ1-2 TRBV30 CAWGQGGGYGYTF
TRBJ2-5 TRBV6-5 CASRPTGVTTQYF
TRBJ1-6 TRBV11-2 CASSTETGGSSPLHF
TRBJ1-1 TRBV10-3 CAISESTWETEAFF
TRBJ1-1 TRBV7-9 CASDPDRRSEAFF
TRBJ2-1 TRBV11-2 CASSLEEAGGWNEQFF